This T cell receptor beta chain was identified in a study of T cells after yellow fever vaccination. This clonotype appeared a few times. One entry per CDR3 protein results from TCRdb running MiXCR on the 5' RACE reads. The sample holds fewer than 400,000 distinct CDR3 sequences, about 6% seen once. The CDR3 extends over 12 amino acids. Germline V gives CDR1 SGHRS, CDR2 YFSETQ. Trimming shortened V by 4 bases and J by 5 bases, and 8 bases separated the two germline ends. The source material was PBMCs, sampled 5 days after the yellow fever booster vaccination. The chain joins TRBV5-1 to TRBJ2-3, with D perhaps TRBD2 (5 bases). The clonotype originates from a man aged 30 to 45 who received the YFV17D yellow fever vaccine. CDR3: CASSEDLDTQYF. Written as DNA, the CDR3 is TGCGCCAGCAGCGAGGACTTAGATACGCAGTATTTT.